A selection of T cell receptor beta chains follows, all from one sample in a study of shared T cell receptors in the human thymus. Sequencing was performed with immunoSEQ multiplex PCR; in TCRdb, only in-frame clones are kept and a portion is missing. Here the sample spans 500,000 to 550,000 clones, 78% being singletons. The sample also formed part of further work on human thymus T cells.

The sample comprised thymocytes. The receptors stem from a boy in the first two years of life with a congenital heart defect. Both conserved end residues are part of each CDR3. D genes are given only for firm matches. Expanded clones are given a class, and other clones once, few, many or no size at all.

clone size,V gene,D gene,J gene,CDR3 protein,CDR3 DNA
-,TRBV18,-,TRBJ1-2,CASSPPSVSYGYTF,TGTGCCAGCTCACCACCGTCGGTCTCCTATGGCTACACCTTC
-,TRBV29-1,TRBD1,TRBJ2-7,CSVPGTGSYEQYF,TGCAGCGTTCCCGGGACAGGCTCCTACGAGCAGTACTTC
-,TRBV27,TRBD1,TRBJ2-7,CASSFTLDRATSYEQYF,TGTGCCAGCAGTTTTACCCTTGACAGGGCGACATCCTACGAGCAGTACTTC
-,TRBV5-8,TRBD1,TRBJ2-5,CASSFRQGEGFAETQYF,TGTGCCAGCAGCTTCCGACAGGGGGAGGGTTTCGCGGAGACCCAGTACTTC
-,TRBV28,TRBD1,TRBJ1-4,CASEHRGANEKLFF,TGTGCCAGCGAACACAGGGGAGCTAATGAAAAACTGTTTTTT
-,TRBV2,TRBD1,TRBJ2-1,CASSGPRDREGNEQFF,TGTGCCAGCAGTGGCCCCCGGGACAGGGAAGGCAATGAGCAGTTCTTC
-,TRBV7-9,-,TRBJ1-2,CASSLGASYGYTF,TGTGCCAGCAGCTTGGGGGCGTCCTATGGCTACACCTTC
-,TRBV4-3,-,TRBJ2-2,CASRRAANTGELFF,TGCGCCAGCAGGCGGGCAGCCAACACCGGGGAGCTGTTTTTT
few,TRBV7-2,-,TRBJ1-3,CASSSRRSLGGGNTIYF,TGTGCCAGCAGCTCCCGGAGAAGTCTGGGGGGGGGAAACACCATATATTTT
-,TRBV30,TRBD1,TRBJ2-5,CAWRDRDQETQYF,TGTGCCTGGAGGGACAGGGACCAAGAGACCCAGTACTTC
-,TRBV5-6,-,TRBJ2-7,CASSLRGNGSYEQYF,TGTGCCAGCAGCTTGAGAGGGAACGGCTCCTACGAGCAGTACTTC
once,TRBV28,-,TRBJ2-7,CASSFLLREQYF,TGTGCCAGCAGTTTCTTATTACGGGAGCAGTACTTC
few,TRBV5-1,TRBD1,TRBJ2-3,CASSTRTGRADTQYF,TGCGCCAGCAGCACGAGGACAGGGAGAGCAGATACGCAGTATTTT
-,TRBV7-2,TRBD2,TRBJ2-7,CASSSPSGEISYEQYF,TGTGCCAGCAGCTCTCCAAGCGGGGAGATCTCCTACGAGCAGTACTTC
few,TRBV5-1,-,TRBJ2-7,CASSSRPDYEQYF,TGCGCCAGCAGCTCGAGGCCGGACTACGAGCAGTACTTC
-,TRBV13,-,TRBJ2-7,CASSLGLGSKAEQYF,TGTGCCAGCAGCTTAGGCCTGGGGAGTAAGGCCGAGCAGTACTTC
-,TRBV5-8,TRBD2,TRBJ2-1,CASSLGLAEADEQFF,TGTGCCAGCAGCTTGGGACTAGCGGAGGCCGATGAGCAGTTCTTC
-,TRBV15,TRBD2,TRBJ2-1,CATSSGTSGFFEQFF,TGTGCCACCAGTTCCGGGACTAGCGGGTTCTTTGAGCAGTTCTTC
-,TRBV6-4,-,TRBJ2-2,CASSDDSLTGELFF,TGTGCCAGCAGTGACGACAGCCTCACCGGGGAGCTGTTTTTT
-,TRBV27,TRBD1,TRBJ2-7,CASSFRGWGLTYEQYF,TGTGCCAGCAGTTTCAGGGGGTGGGGGTTAACCTACGAGCAGTACTTC
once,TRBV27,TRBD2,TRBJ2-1,CASSWGLAVGGEQFF,TGTGCCAGCAGTTGGGGACTAGCGGTCGGTGGTGAGCAGTTCTTC
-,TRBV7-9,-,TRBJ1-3,CASSLSHPNSGNTIYF,TGTGCCAGCAGCTTAAGCCACCCCAACTCTGGAAACACCATATATTTT